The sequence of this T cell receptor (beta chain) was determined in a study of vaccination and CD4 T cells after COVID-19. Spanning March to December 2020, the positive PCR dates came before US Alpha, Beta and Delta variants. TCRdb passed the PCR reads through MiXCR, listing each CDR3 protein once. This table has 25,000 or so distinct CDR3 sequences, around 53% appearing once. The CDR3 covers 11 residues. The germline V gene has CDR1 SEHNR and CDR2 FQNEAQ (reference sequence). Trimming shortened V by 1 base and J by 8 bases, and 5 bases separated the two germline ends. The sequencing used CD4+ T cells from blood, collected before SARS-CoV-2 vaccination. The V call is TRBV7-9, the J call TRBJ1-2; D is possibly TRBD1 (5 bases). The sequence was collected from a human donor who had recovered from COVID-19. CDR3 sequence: CASSLGGGYTF. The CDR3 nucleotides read TGTGCCAGCAGCTTAGGGGGCGGCTACACCTTC. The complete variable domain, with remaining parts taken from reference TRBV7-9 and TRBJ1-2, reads DTGVSQNPRHKITKRGQNVTFRCDPISEHNRLYWYRQTLGQGPEFLTYFQNEAQLEKSRLLSDRFSAERPKGSFSTLEIQRTEQGDSAMYLCASSLGGGYTFGSGTRLTVV.